This T cell receptor (beta chain) is from a study of radiation and T cells in renal cell carcinoma. Study-level points and caveats: Top tumor clonotypes rose in blood 2 weeks post-radiation, then contracted. Pretreatment tumor biopsies were lacking, so baseline clonotypes are unknown.

Repertoires were generated with immunoSEQ multiplex PCR, while TCRdb's copy carries only in-frame clones and drops some. This sample has 25,000 to 40,000 clones; more than 65% occur once, and the top ten carry 25% to 40%. Trimming left V 0 bases short and J 3 bases short, with 5 bases between. The CDR3 is 14 residues long. Looked up from germline, CDR1 is ENHRY and CDR2 is SYGVKD. Specified time point: blood 4 weeks post-SBRT, at nephrectomy. Treatment meaning: 15 Gy SBRT to primary tumor, nephrectomy 4 weeks later. Clear cell pathology was present in this patient's renal cell carcinoma. Concerning this clone itself: The antigen is undetermined.

This rearrangement joins TRBV10-3 to TRBJ1-4; D gene ambiguous. This TCR came from a man aged 55 to 70 with renal cell carcinoma. The starting material was blood, obtained from a patient whose treatment included radiotherapy and nephrectomy. In nucleotides, the CDR3 is TGTGCCATCAGTGAGTCGTGGGCTAATGAAAAACTGTTTTTT. Translation: CAISESWANEKLFF.